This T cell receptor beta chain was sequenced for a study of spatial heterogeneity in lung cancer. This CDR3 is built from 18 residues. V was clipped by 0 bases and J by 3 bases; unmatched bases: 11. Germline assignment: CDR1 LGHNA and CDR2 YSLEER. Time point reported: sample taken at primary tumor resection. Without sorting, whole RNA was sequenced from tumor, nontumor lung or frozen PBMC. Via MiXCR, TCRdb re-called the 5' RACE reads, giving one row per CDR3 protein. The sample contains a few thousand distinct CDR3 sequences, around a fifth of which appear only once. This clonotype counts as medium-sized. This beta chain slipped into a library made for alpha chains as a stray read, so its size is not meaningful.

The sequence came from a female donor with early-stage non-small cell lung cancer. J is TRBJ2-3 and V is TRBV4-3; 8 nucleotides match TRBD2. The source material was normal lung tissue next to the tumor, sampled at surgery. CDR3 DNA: TGCGCCAGCAGCCAAGATTACCGGCTTAGCGGGGAAACAGATACGCAGTATTTT. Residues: CASSQDYRLSGETDTQYF.